This TCR beta chain comes out of a study of T cell responses to AZD1222 COVID-19 vaccine. CDR3 length: 17 amino acids. The V gene end was trimmed by 3 bases and the J gene end by 8 bases; junction bases not matched to a gene: 12. The germline gives CDR1 MGHRA, CDR2 YSYEKL. Only in-frame clones appear in the TCRdb table, and some are missing; sequencing was by immunoSEQ multiplex PCR. The sample lists 90,000 to 150,000 clones; 65% to 90% were seen once. This clone was recorded only once. This clonotype originated in an adult in good health. The chain combines TRBV4-1 with TRBJ2-3; 12 nucleotides line up with TRBD2. Sequences were derived from peripheral blood, sampled on day 0 of AZD1222 vaccination. Here the CDR3 reads CASSQPTGLAGLGTQYF. The CDR3 DNA sequence: TGCGCCAGCAGCCAGCCCACGGGACTAGCGGGTCTGGGTACGCAGTATTTT.